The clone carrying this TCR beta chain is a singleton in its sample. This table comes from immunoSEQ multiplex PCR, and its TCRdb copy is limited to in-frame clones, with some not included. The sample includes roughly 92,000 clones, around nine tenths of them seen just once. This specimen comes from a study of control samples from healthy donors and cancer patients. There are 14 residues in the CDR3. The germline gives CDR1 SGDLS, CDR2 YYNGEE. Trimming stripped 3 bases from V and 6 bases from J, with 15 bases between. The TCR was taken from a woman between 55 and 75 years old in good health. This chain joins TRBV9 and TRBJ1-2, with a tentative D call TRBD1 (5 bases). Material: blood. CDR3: CASSGSRVGDGYTF. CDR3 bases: TGTGCCAGCAGCGGATCAAGGGTGGGGGATGGCTACACCTTC. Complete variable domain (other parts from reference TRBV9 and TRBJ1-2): DSGVTQTPKHLITATGQRVTLRCSPRSGDLSVYWYQQSLDQGLQFLIQYYNGEERAKGNILERFSAQQFPDLHSELNLSSLELGDSALYFCASSGSRVGDGYTFGSGTRLTVV.